This TCR beta chain was retrieved from a study of T cells in narcolepsy (dated by TCRdb to 2017 to 2018). Study-level background: Healthy control donors were enrolled in the study alongside patients who had narcolepsy type 1 or type 2 (NT1, NT2). To look for autoreactive T cells in narcolepsy patients that target self-antigens of hypocretin neurons (hypocretin, TRIB2), the study used TCR Vbeta sequencing to follow clonotypes in blood and CSF. What the study reported, not specific to this receptor: Numbers of sequenced blood memory CD4+ clonotypes were comparable, with averages of about 37,000 in patients and approximately 33,000 in controls. No sequences matching autoreactive T cell clones were present in some of the blood memory CD4+ repertoires from patients and controls. Plots that compared CSF and blood CD4+ T cell clonotypes from the same patient highlighted HCRT-specific and TRIB2-specific autoreactive clonotypes. Autoreactive clonotypes were reported to be detected serially in the blood of the same patients and of different patients, but not in the blood of healthy controls.

About this clone itself: The antigen this receptor binds is unknown. No clone much larger than this one lies a single base away; base qualities are absent.

V is cut by 5 bases and J by 4 bases, and the space between the germline ends is 16 bases. The CDR3 starts with the cysteine, ends with the phenylalanine, and has 15 residues. Kept here is only the CDR3 DNA, which spans 45 bases and is read in frame from base 1. CDR1 and CDR2 were assigned from the germline V gene (reference sequence) as SEHNR and FQNEAQ. For TCR Vbeta sequencing, memory CD4+ T cells were sorted ex vivo from the peripheral blood of both healthy controls and narcolepsy patients. Library prep was done by the immunoSEQ multiplex PCR assay. TCRdb's version of the immuneACCESS table is confined to in-frame rearrangements and falls short of the full clone set. An unresolved V gene accounts for under half of the shortfall where checked; the remainder is of unknown origin. This sample lists over 25,000 clones; 60% to 85% were detected once. 6.6% of the sample belongs to the ten largest clones.

The sequenced sample was memory (CD45RA-) CD4+ T cells from blood. The meaning of the sample's cell subset or site label: memory T cells sorted ex vivo from peripheral blood. The chain is encoded by TRBV7-9 joined to TRBJ2-3; TRBD1 is possibly the D segment (5 matching bases). This TCR was sampled from a human donor in good health. The CDR3 has the sequence CASSHPRAGPDTQYF. The DNA sequence is as follows: TGTGCCAGCAGCCACCCTCGGGCAGGGCCAGATACGCAGTATTTT.